The sequence of this T cell receptor (beta chain) was determined in a study of immune evolution from preneoplasia to lung adenocarcinoma. Looking at the study overall: HLA loss of heterozygosity: under 7.5% AIS, more than 14% MIA, about 30% ADC, none AAH.

With V trimmed by 4 bases and J by 5 bases, 14 bases remained unmatched. The length of the CDR3 is 17 residues. Clones were read by immunoSEQ multiplex PCR, and TCRdb kept only the in-frame ones, dropping some. Of around 5,000 clones listed, nearly 90% are singletons. The sample taken for sequencing was FFPE invasive lung adenocarcinoma tissue. This sequence joins TRBV5-3 and TRBJ2-2, with 7 nucleotides matching TRBD1. TRBV5-3 is reported as an ORF; its role is uncertain. This sequence was found in a person aged 50 to 59 with lung adenocarcinoma. CDR3 DNA: TGTGCCAGAAGCGACTCATCCTTAGCAGGGGGAACCGGGGAGCTGTTTTTT. Translation: CARSDSSLAGGTGELFF.